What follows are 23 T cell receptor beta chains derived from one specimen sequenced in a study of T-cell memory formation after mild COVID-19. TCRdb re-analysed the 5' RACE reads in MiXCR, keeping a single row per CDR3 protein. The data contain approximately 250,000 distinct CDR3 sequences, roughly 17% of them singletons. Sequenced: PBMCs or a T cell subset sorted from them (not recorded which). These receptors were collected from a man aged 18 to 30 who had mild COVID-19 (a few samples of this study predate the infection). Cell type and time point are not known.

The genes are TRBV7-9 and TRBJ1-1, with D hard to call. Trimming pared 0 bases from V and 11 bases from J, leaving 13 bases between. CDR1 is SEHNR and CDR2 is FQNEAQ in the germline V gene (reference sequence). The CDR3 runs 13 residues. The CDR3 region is CASSLAQSGGAFF. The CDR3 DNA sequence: TGTGCCAGCAGCTTAGCGCAGTCTGGTGGGGCTTTCTTT.

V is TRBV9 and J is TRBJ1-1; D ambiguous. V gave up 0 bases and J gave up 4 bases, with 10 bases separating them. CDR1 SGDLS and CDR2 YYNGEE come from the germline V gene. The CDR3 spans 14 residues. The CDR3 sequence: CASSVAGLGTEAFF. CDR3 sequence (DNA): TGTGCCAGCAGCGTAGCAGGCCTTGGCACTGAAGCTTTCTTT.

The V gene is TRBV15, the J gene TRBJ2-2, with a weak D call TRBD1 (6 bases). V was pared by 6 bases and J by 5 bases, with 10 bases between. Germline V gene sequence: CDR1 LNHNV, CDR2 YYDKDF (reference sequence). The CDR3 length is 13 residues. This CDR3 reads CATSFRGTGELFF. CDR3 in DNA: TGTGCCACCAGTTTTAGGGGGACCGGGGAGCTGTTTTTT.

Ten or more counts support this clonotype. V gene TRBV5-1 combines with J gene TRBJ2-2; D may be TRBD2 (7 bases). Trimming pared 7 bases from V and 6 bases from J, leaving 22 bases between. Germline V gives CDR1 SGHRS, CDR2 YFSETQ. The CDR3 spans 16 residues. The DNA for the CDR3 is TGCGCCAGCCTACCGGGGGGCGGACCGGTCCCCGGGGAGCTGTTTTTT. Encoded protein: CASLPGGGPVPGELFF.

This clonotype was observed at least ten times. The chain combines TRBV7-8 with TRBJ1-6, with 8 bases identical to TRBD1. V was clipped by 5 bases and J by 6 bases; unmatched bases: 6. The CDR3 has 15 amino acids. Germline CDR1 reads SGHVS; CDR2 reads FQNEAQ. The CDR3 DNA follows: TGTGCCAGCAGCCGCGTCGACAGGGGTAATTCACCCCTCCACTTT. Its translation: CASSRVDRGNSPLHF. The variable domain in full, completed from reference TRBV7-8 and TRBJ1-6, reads GAGVSQSPRYKVAKRGQDVALRCDPISGHVSLFWYQQALGQGPEFLTYFQNEAQLDKSGLPSDRFFAERPEGSVSTLKIQRTQQEDSAVYLCASSRVDRGNSPLHFGNGTRLTVT.

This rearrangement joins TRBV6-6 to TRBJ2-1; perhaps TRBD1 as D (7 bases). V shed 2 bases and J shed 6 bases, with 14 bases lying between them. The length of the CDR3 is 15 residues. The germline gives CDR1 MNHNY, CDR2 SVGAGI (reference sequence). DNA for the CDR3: TGTGCCAGCAGTTACCCGGCAGGGGGAGGCAATGAGCAGTTCTTC. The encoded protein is CASSYPAGGGNEQFF.

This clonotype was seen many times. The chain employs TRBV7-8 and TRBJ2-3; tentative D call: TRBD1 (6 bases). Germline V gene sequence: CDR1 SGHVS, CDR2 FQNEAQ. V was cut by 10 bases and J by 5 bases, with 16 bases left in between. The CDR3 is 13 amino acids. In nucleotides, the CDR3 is TGTGCCACAGGGGACGGAGCAAGAGATACGCAGTATTTT. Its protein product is CATGDGARDTQYF.

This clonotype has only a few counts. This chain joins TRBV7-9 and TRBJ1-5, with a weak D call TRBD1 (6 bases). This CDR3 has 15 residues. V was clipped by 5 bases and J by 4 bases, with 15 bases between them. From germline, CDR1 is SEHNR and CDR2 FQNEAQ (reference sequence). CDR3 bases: TGTGCCAGCAGCGAGAGGGGGGGGTTGAATCAGCCCCAGCATTTT. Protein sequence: CASSERGGLNQPQHF.

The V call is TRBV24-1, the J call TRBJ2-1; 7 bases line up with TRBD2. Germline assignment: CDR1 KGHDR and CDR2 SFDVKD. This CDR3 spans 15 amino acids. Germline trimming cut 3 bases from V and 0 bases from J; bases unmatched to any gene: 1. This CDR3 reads CATSDRGDSYNEQFF. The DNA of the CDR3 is TGTGCCACCAGTGATCGGGGGGACTCCTACAATGAGCAGTTCTTC.

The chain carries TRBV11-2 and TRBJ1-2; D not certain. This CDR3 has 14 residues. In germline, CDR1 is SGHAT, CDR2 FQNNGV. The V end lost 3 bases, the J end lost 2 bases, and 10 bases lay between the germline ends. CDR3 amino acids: CASSFTTGNYGYTF. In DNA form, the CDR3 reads TGTGCCAGCAGCTTCACAACGGGGAACTATGGCTACACCTTC.

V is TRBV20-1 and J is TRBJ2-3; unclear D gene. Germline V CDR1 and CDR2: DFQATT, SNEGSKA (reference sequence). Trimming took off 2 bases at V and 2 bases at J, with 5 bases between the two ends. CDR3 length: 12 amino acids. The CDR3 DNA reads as TGCAGTGCTAGAACTTTCACAGATACGCAGTATTTT. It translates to CSARTFTDTQYF.

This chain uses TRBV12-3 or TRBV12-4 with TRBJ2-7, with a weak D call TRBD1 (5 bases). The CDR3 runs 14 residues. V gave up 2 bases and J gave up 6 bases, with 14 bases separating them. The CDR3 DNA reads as TGTGCCAGCAGTTTAAAGGGGCTTCGTTCCGAGCAGTACTTC. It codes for CASSLKGLRSEQYF.

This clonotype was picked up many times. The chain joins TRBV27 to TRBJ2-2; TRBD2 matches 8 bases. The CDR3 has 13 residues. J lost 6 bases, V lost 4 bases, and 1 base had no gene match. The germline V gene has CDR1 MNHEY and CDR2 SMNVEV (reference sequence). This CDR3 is CASSWTSPGELFF. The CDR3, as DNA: TGTGCCAGCAGTTGGACTAGCCCCGGGGAGCTGTTTTTT.

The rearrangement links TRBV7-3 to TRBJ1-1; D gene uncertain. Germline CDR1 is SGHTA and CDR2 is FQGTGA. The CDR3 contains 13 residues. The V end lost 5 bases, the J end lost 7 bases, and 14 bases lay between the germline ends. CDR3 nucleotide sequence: TGTGCCAGCAGCCGAGACCCTCCGGATGAAGCTTTCTTT. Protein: CASSRDPPDEAFF. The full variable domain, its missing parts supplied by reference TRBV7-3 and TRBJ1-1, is GAGVSQTPSNKVTEKGKYVELRCDPISGHTALYWYRQSLGQGPEFLIYFQGTGAADDSGLPNDRFFAVRPEGSVSTLKIQRTERGDSAVYLCASSRDPPDEAFFGQGTRLTVV.

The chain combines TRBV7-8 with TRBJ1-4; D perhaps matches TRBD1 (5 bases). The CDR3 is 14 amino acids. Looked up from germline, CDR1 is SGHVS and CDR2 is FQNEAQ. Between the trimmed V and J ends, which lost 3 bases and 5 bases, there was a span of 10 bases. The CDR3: CASSFSQGNEKLFF. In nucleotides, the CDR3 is TGTGCCAGCAGCTTTTCCCAGGGAAATGAAAAACTGTTTTTT.

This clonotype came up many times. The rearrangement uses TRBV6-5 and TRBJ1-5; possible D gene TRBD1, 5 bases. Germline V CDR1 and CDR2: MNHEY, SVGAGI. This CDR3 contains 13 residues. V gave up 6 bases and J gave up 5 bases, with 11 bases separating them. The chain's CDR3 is CASSRDGYQPQHF. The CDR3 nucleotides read TGTGCCAGCAGCAGGGACGGATATCAGCCCCAGCATTTT.

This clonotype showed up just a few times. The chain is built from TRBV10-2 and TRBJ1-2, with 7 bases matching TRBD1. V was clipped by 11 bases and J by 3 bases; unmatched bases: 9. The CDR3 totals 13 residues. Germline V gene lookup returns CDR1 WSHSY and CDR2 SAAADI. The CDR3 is CAGYRGPDYGYTF. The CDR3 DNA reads TGCGCCGGATATAGGGGGCCGGACTATGGCTACACCTTC.

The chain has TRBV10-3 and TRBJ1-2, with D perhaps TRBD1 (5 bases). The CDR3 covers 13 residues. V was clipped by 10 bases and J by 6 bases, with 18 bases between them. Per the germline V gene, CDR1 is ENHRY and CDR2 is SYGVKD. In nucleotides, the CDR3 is TGTGCCACCGGCTTATGGGGGGGTGATGGCTACACCTTC. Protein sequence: CATGLWGGDGYTF.

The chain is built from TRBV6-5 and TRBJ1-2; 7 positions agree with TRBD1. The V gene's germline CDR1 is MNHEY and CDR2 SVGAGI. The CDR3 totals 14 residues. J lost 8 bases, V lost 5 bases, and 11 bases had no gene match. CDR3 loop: CASSDPGQQGGYTF. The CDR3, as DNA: TGTGCCAGCAGTGACCCGGGACAGCAGGGGGGCTACACCTTC.

CDR3 protein: CASSSGDSLNIQYF. The DNA of the CDR3 is TGTGCCAGCAGTTCGGGGGACAGTTTAAACATTCAGTACTTC. The chain combines TRBV6-2 or TRBV6-3 with TRBJ2-4, with a weak D call TRBD1 (7 bases). Trimming took off 4 bases at V and 6 bases at J, with 13 bases between the two ends. Germline loops: CDR1 MNHEY, CDR2 SVGEGT. The length of the CDR3 is 14 residues.

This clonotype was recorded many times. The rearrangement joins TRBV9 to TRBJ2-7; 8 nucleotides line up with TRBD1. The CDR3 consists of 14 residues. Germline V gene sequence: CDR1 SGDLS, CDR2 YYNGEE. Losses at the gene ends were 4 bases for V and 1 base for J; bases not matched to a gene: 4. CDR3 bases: TGTGCCAGCAGCTTAACAGGGGGTTCCTACGAGCAGTACTTC. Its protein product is CASSLTGGSYEQYF.

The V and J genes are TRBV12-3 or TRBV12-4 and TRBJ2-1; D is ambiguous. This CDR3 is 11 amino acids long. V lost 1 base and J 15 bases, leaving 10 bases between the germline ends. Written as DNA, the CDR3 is TGTGCCAGCAGTTTAGGAAGGGTGCCGTTCTTC. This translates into CASSLGRVPFF.

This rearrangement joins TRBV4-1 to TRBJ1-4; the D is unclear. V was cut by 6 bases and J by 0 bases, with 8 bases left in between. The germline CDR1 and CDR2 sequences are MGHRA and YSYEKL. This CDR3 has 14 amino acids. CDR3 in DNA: TGCGCCAGCAGTCATCTAGCAACTAATGAAAAACTGTTTTTT. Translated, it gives CASSHLATNEKLFF.